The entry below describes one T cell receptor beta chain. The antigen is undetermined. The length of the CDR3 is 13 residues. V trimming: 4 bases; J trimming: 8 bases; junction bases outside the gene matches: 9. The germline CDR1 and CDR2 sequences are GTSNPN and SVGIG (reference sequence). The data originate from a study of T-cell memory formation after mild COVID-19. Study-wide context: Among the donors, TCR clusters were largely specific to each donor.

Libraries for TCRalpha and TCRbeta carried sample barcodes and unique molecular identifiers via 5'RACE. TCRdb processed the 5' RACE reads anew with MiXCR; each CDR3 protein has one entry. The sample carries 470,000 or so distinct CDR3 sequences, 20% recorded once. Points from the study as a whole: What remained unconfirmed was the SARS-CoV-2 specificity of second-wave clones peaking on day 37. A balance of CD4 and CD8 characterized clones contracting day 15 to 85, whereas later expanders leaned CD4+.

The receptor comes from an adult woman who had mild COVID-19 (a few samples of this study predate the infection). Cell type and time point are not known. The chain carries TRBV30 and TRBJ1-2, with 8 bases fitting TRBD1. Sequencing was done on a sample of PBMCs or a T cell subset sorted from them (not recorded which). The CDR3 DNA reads TGTGCCTGGACGCTGGACAGGGCCGGGGGCTACACCTTC. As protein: CAWTLDRAGGYTF.